What follows is one TCR beta chain and its context. The data are from a study of T cells in Graves' hyperthyroidism and ophthalmopathy. The V and J ends lost 1 base and 4 bases, in that order; junction bases with no gene match: 9. The germline V gene encodes CDR1 KGHSH and CDR2 LQKENI. The CDR3 covers 16 residues. TCR beta CDR3 region amplification was performed from RNA transcripts. When the TCR CDR3 underwent first-round RT-PCR, the HTBI primer set was used. TCRdb reprocessed the multiplex PCR reads via MiXCR and lists one record per CDR3 protein. The sample shows just under 750,000 distinct CDR3 sequences, 35% of them seen only once.

The J gene is TRBJ2-5, the V gene TRBV18; 7 bases fit TRBD1. The sample taken for sequencing was blood. The receptor was derived from a woman in her forties with Graves' hyperthyroidism. CDR3 bases: TGTGCCAGCTCACCACTCACAGGGGCAGGACCAGAGACCCAGTACTTC. This gives the protein CASSPLTGAGPETQYF.